The source of this T cell receptor beta chain is a study of T-cell memory formation after mild COVID-19. This clonotype has only a few counts. Antigen specificity is unknown. V was trimmed by 7 bases and J by 7 bases, leaving 11 bases between them. This CDR3 has 12 amino acids. Per the germline V gene, CDR1 is MDHEN and CDR2 is SYDVKM. Overall study results and limits: Second-wave clones reaching peak frequency on day 37 lacked confirmed SARS-CoV-2 specificity.

Amplification by 5'RACE using constant-segment primers produced TCR alpha and TCR beta cDNA libraries that carried sample barcodes and UMIs. TCRdb re-called the 5' RACE reads with MiXCR, one entry per CDR3 protein. The data show a few hundred thousand distinct CDR3 sequences, with roughly 17% seen just once and approximately 23% held by the top ten. This sequence originates from a man in his late teens or twenties who had mild COVID-19 (a few samples of this study predate the infection). Cell type and time point are not known. The chain is built from TRBV28 and TRBJ1-5; unclear D gene. Input material: PBMCs or a T cell subset sorted from them (not recorded which). The CDR3 loop reads CASTAAGQPQHF. The CDR3 DNA sequence: TGTGCCAGCACCGCGGCGGGGCAGCCCCAGCATTTT.